Shown below are 6 T cell receptor beta chains from a single sample sequenced in a study of cytomegalovirus exposure and HLA in healthy donors. PCR was performed using 60 Vbeta and 13 Jbeta primers. Sequenced by immunoSEQ multiplex PCR; TCRdb stores in-frame clones only, minus some. The sample spans tens of thousands of clones; the ten largest clones claim 9.5% to 15%. The source material was PBMCs. The receptors come from a man between 18 and 29 years old in good health and CMV-seropositive.

The chain joins TRBV6-1 to TRBJ2-3, with 10 bases lining up with TRBD2. Germline V gives CDR1 MNHNS, CDR2 SASEGT. The V segment lost 2 bases and the J segment 4 bases; nucleotides outside the gene matches: 0. The CDR3 is 14 residues long. CDR3 DNA sequence: TGTGCCAGCAGTGAACTAGCGGGAGCAGATACGCAGTATTTT. Protein: CASSELAGADTQYF.

The J gene is TRBJ2-1, the V gene TRBV7-8; D might be TRBD2 (6 bases). Germline V lookup: CDR1 SGHVS, CDR2 FQNEAQ. V gave up 7 bases and J gave up 4 bases, with 17 bases separating them. The CDR3 totals 15 residues. CDR3 sequence: CASIMAGSGYNEQFF. As DNA, the CDR3 is TGTGCCAGCATTATGGCGGGGAGCGGGTACAATGAGCAGTTCTTC.

This rearrangement joins TRBV4-1 to TRBJ2-2, with 7 bases identical to TRBD2. The length of the CDR3 is 15 residues. Trimming removed 4 bases from V and 6 bases from J; junction bases left unmatched: 8. In germline, CDR1 is MGHRA, CDR2 YSYEKL. CDR3 in amino acids: CASSPLAGAAGELFF. The CDR3 DNA reads as TGCGCCAGCAGCCCTCTGGCGGGAGCGGCCGGGGAGCTGTTTTTT.

V gene TRBV7-3 combines with J gene TRBJ2-5; 7 nucleotides agree with TRBD2. Germline CDR1 and CDR2: SGHTA and FQGTGA. V trimming: 5 bases; J trimming: 5 bases; junction bases outside the gene matches: 8. CDR3 length equals 14 residues. The CDR3 DNA reads TGTGCCAGCAGCCTGGGGGGGAGACGGGAGACCCAGTACTTC. Encoded protein: CASSLGGRRETQYF.

The rearrangement links TRBV10-3 to TRBJ2-5, with D possibly being TRBD1 (6 bases). Trimming stripped 2 bases from V and 2 bases from J, with 9 bases between. This CDR3 region has 14 residues. Germline CDR1 and CDR2: ENHRY and SYGVKD. The CDR3 loop is CAISETRGQETQYF. The DNA for the CDR3 is TGTGCCATCAGTGAGACTAGGGGGCAAGAGACCCAGTACTTC.

V usage is TRBV5-6 and J usage is TRBJ2-3; 10 positions agree with TRBD2. The CDR3 totals 17 residues. The trim removed 3 bases at V and 1 base at J, leaving 8 bases unmatched. The germline CDR1 and CDR2 sequences are SGHDT and YYEEEE. This CDR3 reads CASSWGSLAGRTDTQYF. The CDR3 coding sequence is TGTGCCAGCAGCTGGGGCTCACTAGCGGGACGCACAGATACGCAGTATTTT.